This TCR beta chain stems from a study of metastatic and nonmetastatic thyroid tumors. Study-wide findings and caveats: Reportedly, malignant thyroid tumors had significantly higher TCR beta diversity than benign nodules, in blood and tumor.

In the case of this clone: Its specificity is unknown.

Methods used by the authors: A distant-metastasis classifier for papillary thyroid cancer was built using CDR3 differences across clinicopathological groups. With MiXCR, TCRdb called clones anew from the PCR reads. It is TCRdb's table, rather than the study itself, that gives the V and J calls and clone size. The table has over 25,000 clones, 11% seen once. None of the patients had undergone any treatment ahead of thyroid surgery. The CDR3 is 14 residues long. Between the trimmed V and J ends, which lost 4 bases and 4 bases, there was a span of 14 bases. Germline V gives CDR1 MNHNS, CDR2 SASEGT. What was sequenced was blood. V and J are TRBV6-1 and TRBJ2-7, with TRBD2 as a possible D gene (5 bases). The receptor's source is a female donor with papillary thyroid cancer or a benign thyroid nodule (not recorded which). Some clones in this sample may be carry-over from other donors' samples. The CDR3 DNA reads TGTGCCAGCAGTGCCGGACTGGCGTTATACGAGCAGTACTTC. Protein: CASSAGLALYEQYF.